This record looks at one TCR beta chain sequence and its context. Its antigen is not yet known. No base-level quality is on record; no much larger clone is a single base apart. CDR1 is given as MGHRA and CDR2 as YSYEKL, both from the germline V gene. Taken from cysteine to phenylalanine, the CDR3 has 13 residues. The kept DNA is CDR3 alone, 39 bases in frame from the first base. V is clipped by 2 bases and J by 3 bases, and the sequence between their germline boundaries is 8 bases long. This specimen belongs to a study of beta chain features in type 1 diabetes (dated by TCRdb to 2016 to 2018). Background for the entire study: No differences in mean age, gender distribution, total cell number or subset yield were found between patients and healthy donors. Across all samples, about 110 million sorted cells were examined, and cell number per subset correlated strongly with RNA yield. In the study, TCRB repertoires of sorted circulating CD4+ T cell subsets from recently diagnosed type 1 diabetes patients were compared with those of matched healthy donors. Naive and central memory subsets were obtained from all 30 or so donors, but regulatory and stem cell-like memory subsets were isolated from only 8 patients and 8 healthy donors.

A single peripheral blood draw of approximately 100 mL on average was collected from each donor into heparinised tubes. A BD FACSAria II was used to sort naive, central memory, regulatory and stem cell-like memory CD4+ T cells with a panel that included CD45RO, CCR7, CD25, CD127, CD95 and CD27. All sorted populations exceeded 95% purity. PBMCs were isolated right away by Lymphoprep density gradient centrifugation and were stained directly, without culture. Samples were stained and sorted in pairs, with one healthy donor and one patient per experiment, so that batch effects were minimized. The full study reports these points: In all four CD4+ subsets, TCRB CDR3 length was moderately but significantly shorter in type 1 diabetes patients. Because cDNA was sequenced instead of genomic DNA, activated cells with high expression could be over-represented, although the groups did not differ in activation or CD3 levels. Only small numbers of individuals were included in the HLA sub-analyses, which left unresolved whether HLA type had any influence on TCRB rearrangement. Patients with type 1 diabetes made fewer insertions and deleted more nucleotides at VDJ recombination sites, implying thymic rearrangement abnormalities. Naive, central memory and regulatory TCRB repertoires appeared to be more similar among patients than among healthy donors. PCR may preferentially amplify shorter templates, but because patient and control samples were amplified and corrected together, any resulting skew would affect both groups equally.

The entire amount of isolated RNA was reverse transcribed using the High Capacity cDNA Reverse Transcription Kit, so the sequenced TCRB transcripts were expressed ones. Naive, central memory and regulatory T cell samples underwent deep immunoSEQ sequencing, averaging around 3.9 million total reads per sample. Sorted cells were lysed in RLT buffer and RNA was extracted with DNase-treated RNeasy Micro or Mini kits, depending on cell number. Each cell subset was processed on its own to prevent cross-contamination, while patient and healthy donor samples were processed together. TCRB sequences were amplified from cDNA with the immunoSEQ multiplex PCR, producing 87-bp fragments spanning the CDR3 region. The amplicons were sequenced using the Illumina HiSeq platform. As for the original processing: Synthetic template baselines were used to correct PCR bias computationally, reads within Hamming distance 2 were collapsed, and singletons that could not be merged were discarded. Reads were aligned against IMGT so that V, D and J genes, CDR3 length and insertions or deletions at six rearrangement sites could be assigned. Within each subset, clonotype counts were normalized to sorted cell number, after which true diversity and Gini coefficients were computed with the tcR R package. The overlap coefficient, calculated on TCRB nucleotide sequences, was used to quantify repertoire sharing. As a proxy for the pre-selection repertoire, out-of-frame TCRB sequences from naive cells were analyzed. TCRdb took over this immuneACCESS table, retaining in-frame rearrangements with V and J assigned. Such tables are incomplete; in checked studies, under half of the missing clones stem from an unresolved V gene, and the remainder is unexplained. V and J calls and clone size come straight from that table; D and trimming were deduced from the DNA. The sample table lists about 400,000 clones, roughly 13% of them with a count of one. 0.017% of the sample rests with the top ten.

The chain employs TRBV4-1 and TRBJ2-7, with the D gene not clear enough to name. This receptor was identified in a man younger than 30 in good health. Source material: naive CD4+ T cells from blood. The sample's cell subset or site label, in plain terms: true naive CD4+ T cells. The CDR3 corresponds to CASSQLSRYEQYF. The sequenced DNA: TGCGCCAGCAGCCAACTAAGTCGCTACGAGCAGTACTTC.